This TCR beta chain came from a study of CD8+ T cells in alopecia areata. Study-level points and caveats: There were also resident alphabeta T cells of normal skin sequenced in scalp samples.

This clone was observed a few times. Its cognate antigen is unknown. Germline assignment: CDR1 ENHRY and CDR2 SYGVKD. The V end was cut by 8 bases, the J end by 5 bases, with 7 bases between. This CDR3 spans 10 amino acids. Separation by sorting yielded CD4+ and CD8+ T cells from PBMCs. cDNA reverse transcribed from extracted RNA served as the sequencing template. TCRdb keeps only in-frame clones here, not all; method: immunoSEQ multiplex PCR. This table holds more than 90,000 clones, about 60% found once. Sequenced material: CD4+ T cells sorted from blood. This chain links TRBV10-3 with TRBJ2-7; no clear D. The sequence derives from a human donor in good health. The CDR3 DNA sequence: TGTGCCATCGGACGCGACGAGCAGTACTTC. It codes for CAIGRDEQYF.